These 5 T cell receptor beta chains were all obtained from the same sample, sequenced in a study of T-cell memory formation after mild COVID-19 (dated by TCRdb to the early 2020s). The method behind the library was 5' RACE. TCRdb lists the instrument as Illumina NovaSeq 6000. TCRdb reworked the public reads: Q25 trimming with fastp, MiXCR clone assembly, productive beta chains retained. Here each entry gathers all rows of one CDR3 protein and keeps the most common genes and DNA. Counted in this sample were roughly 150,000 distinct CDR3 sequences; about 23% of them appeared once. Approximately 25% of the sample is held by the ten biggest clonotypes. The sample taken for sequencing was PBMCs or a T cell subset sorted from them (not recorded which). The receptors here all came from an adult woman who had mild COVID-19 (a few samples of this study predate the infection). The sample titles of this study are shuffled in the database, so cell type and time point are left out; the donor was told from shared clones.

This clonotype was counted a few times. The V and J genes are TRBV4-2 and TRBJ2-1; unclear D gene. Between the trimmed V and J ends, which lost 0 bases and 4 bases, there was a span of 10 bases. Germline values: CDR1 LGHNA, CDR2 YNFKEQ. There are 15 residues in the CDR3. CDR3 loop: CASSQERAQYNEQFF. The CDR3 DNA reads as TGTGCCAGCAGCCAAGAAAGAGCCCAGTACAATGAGCAGTTCTTC.

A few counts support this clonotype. The CDR3 coding sequence is TGTGCCAGCAGCGCTCGACTAGCGGGTACGGTAGAGCAGTACTTC. Translation: CASSARLAGTVEQYF. J is TRBJ2-7 and V is TRBV11-3; 10 bases agree with TRBD2. Germline CDR1 and CDR2: SGHNT and YENEEA. This CDR3 region has 15 residues. V trimming: 5 bases; J trimming: 7 bases; junction bases outside the gene matches: 11.

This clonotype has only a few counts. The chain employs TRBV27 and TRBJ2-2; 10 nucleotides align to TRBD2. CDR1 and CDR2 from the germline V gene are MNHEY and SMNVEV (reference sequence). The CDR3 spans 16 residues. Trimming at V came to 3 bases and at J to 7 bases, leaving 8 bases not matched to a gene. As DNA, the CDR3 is TGTGCCAGCAGTTTGTGGCTAGCGGGAGTGGGCGGGGAGCTGTTTTTT. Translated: CASSLWLAGVGGELFF.

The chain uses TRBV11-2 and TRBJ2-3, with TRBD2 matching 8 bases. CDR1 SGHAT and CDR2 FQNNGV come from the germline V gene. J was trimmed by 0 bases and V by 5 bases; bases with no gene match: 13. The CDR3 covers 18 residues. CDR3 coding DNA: TGTGCCAGCAGCCAAGTCGGGCTAGCGGGTCATAGCACAGATACGCAGTATTTT. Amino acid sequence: CASSQVGLAGHSTDTQYF.

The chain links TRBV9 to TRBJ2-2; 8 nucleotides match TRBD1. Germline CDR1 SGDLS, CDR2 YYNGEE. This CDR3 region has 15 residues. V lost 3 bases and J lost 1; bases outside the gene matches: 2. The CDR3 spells CASSDRGRNTGELFF. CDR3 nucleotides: TGTGCCAGCAGCGACAGGGGGAGGAACACCGGGGAGCTGTTTTTT.